The 8 T cell receptor beta chains reported below all come from one sample, sequenced in a study of T cells in localized non-small cell lung cancer. The assay was immunoSEQ multiplex PCR, and TCRdb's table has in-frame clones only and misses some. The repertoire includes 20,000 to 30,000 clones, 92% of them detected once, and around 2.5% sits in the top ten. This sample comprised peripheral blood, obtained before any cancer treatment. The receptor source for this set is a woman aged 35 to 70 with stage I lung adenocarcinoma.

V usage is TRBV28 and J usage is TRBJ2-7; unclear D gene. Trimming took 5 bases from V and 4 from J, leaving 9 bases between them. Germline loops: CDR1 MDHEN, CDR2 SYDVKM. The CDR3 loop spans 12 amino acids. DNA of the CDR3: TGTGCCAGCAGTCTAACCGAGTACGAGCAGTACTTC. Its translation is CASSLTEYEQYF. Drawing the rest from reference TRBV28 and TRBJ2-7, the complete variable domain is DVKVTQSSRYLVKRTGEKVFLECVQDMDHENMFWYRQDPGLGLRLIYFSYDVKMKEKGDIPEGYSVSREKKERFSLILESASTNQTSMYLCASSLTEYEQYFGPGTRLTVT.

The J gene is TRBJ2-3, the V gene TRBV6-1, with 7 bases matching TRBD2. CDR3 size: 16 residues. The V gene end was trimmed by 4 bases and the J gene end by 4 bases; junction bases not matched to a gene: 11. Per germline, CDR1 MNHNS and CDR2 SASEGT. The CDR3, as DNA: TGTGCCAGCAGTGCTTTAGGTGGGGGGGTATCAGATACGCAGTATTTT. This translates into CASSALGGGVSDTQYF.

The CDR3 reads CASSLRLAGEDNEQFF. In DNA, the CDR3 is TGTGCCAGCTCACTCAGACTAGCGGGAGAAGACAATGAGCAGTTCTTC. This chain links TRBV18 with TRBJ2-1; 12 positions match TRBD2. This CDR3 has 16 residues. The V gene end was trimmed by 4 bases and the J gene end by 5 bases; junction bases not matched to a gene: 6. The germline CDR1 and CDR2 sequences are KGHSH and LQKENI. The full variable domain, rest sourced from reference TRBV18 and TRBJ2-1, is NAGVMQNPRHLVRRRGQEARLRCSPMKGHSHVYWYRQLPEEGLKFMVYLQKENIIDESGMPKERFSAEFPKEGPSILRIQQVVRGDSAAYFCASSLRLAGEDNEQFFGPGTRLTVL.

This chain uses TRBV11-2 with TRBJ2-5, with a possible D match to TRBD1 (6 bases). The CDR3 is made up of 14 amino acids. CDR1 is SGHAT and CDR2 is FQNNGV in the germline V gene. Trimming removed 5 bases at V and 1 base at J, with 11 bases between. The CDR3 DNA reads TGTGCCAGCAGCCCCGACAGGCTCCAAGAGACCCAGTACTTC. It encodes CASSPDRLQETQYF.

J is TRBJ1-1 and V is TRBV7-9; D call uncertain. The CDR3 extends over 14 amino acids. Per the germline V gene, CDR1 is SEHNR and CDR2 is FQNEAQ (reference sequence). Trimming stripped 0 bases from V and 1 base from J, with 6 bases between. The CDR3 region is CASSLASGNTEAFF. In DNA, the CDR3 is TGTGCCAGCAGCTTAGCCTCAGGGAACACTGAAGCTTTCTTT.

V is TRBV27 and J is TRBJ2-2; 7 bases fit TRBD2. The V gene end was trimmed by 7 bases and the J gene end by 3 bases; junction bases not matched to a gene: 8. The CDR3 contains 15 residues. Germline lookup yields CDR1 MNHEY and CDR2 SMNVEV (reference sequence). CDR3 sequence reads: CASTPRGGDTGELFF. CDR3 sequence (DNA): TGTGCCAGCACCCCTCGGGGAGGGGACACCGGGGAGCTGTTTTTT.

V usage is TRBV6-1 and J usage is TRBJ1-5; 7 bases map to TRBD1. Germline CDR1 is MNHNS and CDR2 is SASEGT. V lost 5 bases, J lost 6 bases, and 7 bases stayed unmatched. The CDR3 extends over 14 amino acids. Here the CDR3 reads CASSPQGSGQPQHF. The CDR3, as DNA: TGTGCCAGCAGTCCACAGGGGAGCGGTCAGCCCCAGCATTTT.

This clone was picked up one time. This chain links TRBV19 with TRBJ2-7, with 7 positions matching TRBD1. The V gene's germline CDR1 is LNHDA and CDR2 SQIVND (reference sequence). The CDR3 covers 14 residues. V dropped 1 base and J dropped 7; count of bases not matched to a gene: 7. The CDR3 loop reads CASSIVGTAKEQYF. The CDR3 DNA reads TGTGCCAGTAGTATAGTGGGGACAGCTAAAGAGCAGTACTTC.